Below, 18 T cell receptor beta chains from the same sample are listed, as sequenced in a study of blood T cell repertoires in COVID-19. TCRdb's copy holds only in-frame clones and misses some; the assay was immunoSEQ multiplex PCR. Seen here are about 160,000 clones, roughly 86% observed once, and the top ten hold about 3.9%. The specimen sequenced was peripheral blood. These receptors were taken from a woman aged 60 to 75 who had recovered from COVID-19.

The rearrangement joins TRBV19 to TRBJ1-2, with D possibly being TRBD1 (5 bases). V dropped 5 bases and J dropped 1 base, with 8 bases sitting between them. The germline V gene has CDR1 LNHDA and CDR2 SQIVND (reference sequence). The CDR3 sequence is 13 residues long. CDR3 amino acids: CASSPDSNYGYTF. The CDR3 DNA sequence: TGTGCCAGTAGTCCCGACAGTAACTATGGCTACACCTTC.

The chain is built from TRBV6-5 and TRBJ2-7, with D possibly TRBD1 on 6 matching bases. CDR1 and CDR2 (germline): MNHEY, SVGAGI. Between the trimmed V and J ends, which lost 6 bases and 0 bases, there was a span of 12 bases. This CDR3 is built from 14 residues. The CDR3 DNA reads TGTGCCAGCAGCCGACAGGAGAGCTCCTACGAGCAGTACTTC. Its protein is CASSRQESSYEQYF.

The V gene is TRBV12-3 or TRBV12-4, the J gene TRBJ2-7, with D possibly being TRBD1 (5 bases). V lost 6 bases to trimming and J lost 5 bases, with 14 bases between them. The CDR3 is 13 amino acids. The CDR3 region is CASRISGFHEQYF. The CDR3 nucleotides are TGTGCCAGCAGGATCTCAGGGTTCCACGAGCAGTACTTC.

The V and J genes are TRBV5-1 and TRBJ2-3; TRBD2 matches 8 bases. The CDR3 length is 17 residues. Per the germline V gene, CDR1 is SGHRS and CDR2 is YFSETQ. V was pared by 7 bases and J by 2 bases, with 15 bases of the junction left unmatched. DNA of the CDR3: TGCGCCAGCCAGTATCGGGGGGGCCGGGTCGACACAGATACGCAGTATTTT. Protein: CASQYRGGRVDTDTQYF.

This clone has a single count. The chain combines TRBV6-5 with TRBJ1-2; TRBD1 aligns across 8 bases. With V trimmed by 7 bases and J by 5 bases, 12 bases remained unmatched. The CDR3 runs 15 residues. In germline, CDR1 is MNHEY, CDR2 SVGAGI. The CDR3, as DNA: TGTGCCAGCATTGGACGACAGGGGAAAGAGTATGGCTACACCTTC. Translating gives CASIGRQGKEYGYTF.

The J gene is TRBJ2-2, the V gene TRBV5-1; D might be TRBD2 (7 bases). CDR3 length equals 16 residues. Trimming stripped 4 bases from V and 1 base from J, with 14 bases between. Germline CDR1 is SGHRS and CDR2 is YFSETQ. Here the CDR3 DNA reads TGCGCCAGCAGCCTGGAAGGGGGGGTGAACACCGGGGAGCTGTTTTTT. Protein product: CASSLEGGVNTGELFF.

This clone was picked up a small number of times. This chain uses TRBV5-8 with TRBJ1-5; D is undetermined. The length of the CDR3 is 14 residues. Deletions cut 0 bases from V and 2 bases from J, with 6 bases between. Germline V CDR1 and CDR2: SGHTS, YDEGEE. CDR3 loop: CASSLASGNQPQHF. The CDR3 DNA sequence: TGTGCCAGCAGCTTGGCGTCAGGCAATCAGCCCCAGCATTTT.

The chain links TRBV4-3 to TRBJ1-1, with 9 bases that match TRBD1. The CDR3 consists of 15 residues. Trimming took 0 bases from V and 5 from J; bases not matched to a gene: 4. Germline assignment: CDR1 LGHNA and CDR2 YSLEER. The CDR3 is CASSQDHRGRTEAFF. CDR3 sequence (DNA): TGCGCCAGCAGCCAAGACCACAGGGGGCGGACTGAAGCTTTCTTT.

The rearrangement uses TRBV19 and TRBJ1-5; unclear D gene. Germline CDR1 is LNHDA and CDR2 is SQIVND (reference sequence). The V gene lost 4 bases and the J gene lost 8 bases, with 15 bases spanning the gap. CDR3 size: 14 residues. This CDR3 is CASSTRTAQEPQHF. The CDR3 region has the DNA TGTGCCAGTAGTACTAGGACTGCTCAGGAGCCCCAGCATTTT. The whole variable domain, filled in from reference TRBV19 and TRBJ1-5, reads DGGITQSPKYLFRKEGQNVTLSCEQNLNHDAMYWYRQDPGQGLRLIYYSQIVNDFQKGDIAEGYSVSREKKESFPLTVTSAQKNPTAFYLCASSTRTAQEPQHFGDGTRLSIL.

The V call is TRBV19, the J call TRBJ1-3, with D perhaps TRBD1 (6 bases). There are 16 residues in the CDR3. V lost 3 bases to trimming and J lost 2 bases, with 14 bases between them. Germline V lookup: CDR1 LNHDA, CDR2 SQIVND (reference sequence). In DNA, the CDR3 is TGTGCCAGTAGTATCCTGGCACAGGGTGCTGGAAACACCATATATTTT. It is translated as CASSILAQGAGNTIYF.

The chain employs TRBV7-9 and TRBJ2-1; a possible D gene is TRBD2 (5 bases). Germline CDR1 and CDR2: SEHNR and FQNEAQ (reference sequence). Trimming stripped 3 bases from V and 8 bases from J, with 17 bases between. The CDR3 length is 15 residues. The CDR3 DNA is TGTGCCAGCAGCTTCGCCTCGGATACCGGGGATGAGCAGTTCTTC. The encoded protein is CASSFASDTGDEQFF.

This chain joins TRBV5-1 and TRBJ1-2; 10 nucleotides line up with TRBD1. V lost 5 bases, J lost 3 bases, and 4 bases stayed unmatched. Germline V gives CDR1 SGHRS, CDR2 YFSETQ. The CDR3 covers 14 residues. CDR3 region: CASRSGTGDYGYTF. CDR3 DNA sequence: TGCGCCAGCAGATCCGGGACAGGGGACTATGGCTACACCTTC.

The rearrangement joins TRBV6-5 to TRBJ2-7; 7 bases fit TRBD1. The CDR3 covers 14 residues. CDR1 and CDR2 (germline): MNHEY, SVGAGI. V lost 6 bases, J lost 3 bases, and 8 bases stayed unmatched. This CDR3 reads CASRSRTGNYEQYF. CDR3 DNA sequence: TGTGCCAGCAGATCAAGGACAGGAAACTACGAGCAGTACTTC.

The rearrangement uses TRBV6-4 and TRBJ2-3, with 7 nucleotides matching TRBD1. CDR3 length: 17 amino acids. The trim removed 6 bases at V and 3 bases at J, leaving 15 bases unmatched. Germline CDR1 MRHNA, CDR2 SNTAGT. CDR3 nucleotide sequence: TGTGCCAGCAGCAAAACAGGGGCGACGATTCTTACAGATACGCAGTATTTT. Translation gives CASSKTGATILTDTQYF.

This chain connects TRBV2 to TRBJ1-1, with TRBD1 matching over 8 bases. CDR1 and CDR2 (germline): SNHLY, FYNNEI. Trimming removed 6 bases from V and 2 bases from J; junction bases left unmatched: 8. CDR3 length: 15 amino acids. CDR3 coding DNA: TGTGCCAGCAGGTCCCAACAGGGGGGAAACACTGAAGCTTTCTTT. This sequence encodes CASRSQQGGNTEAFF. Complete variable domain (other parts from reference TRBV2 and TRBJ1-1): EPEVTQTPSHQVTQMGQEVILRCVPISNHLYFYWYRQILGQKVEFLVSFYNNEISEKSEIFDDQFSVERPDGSNFTLKIRSTKLEDSAMYFCASRSQQGGNTEAFFGQGTRLTVV.

The chain is built from TRBV11-2 and TRBJ1-2, with a tentative D call TRBD1 (6 bases). This CDR3 region has 15 residues. V was pared by 5 bases and J by 0 bases, with 13 bases between. In germline, CDR1 is SGHAT, CDR2 FQNNGV. For the CDR3, the DNA is TGTGCCAGCAGCCTCCGGGACACCTCTAACTATGGCTACACCTTC. Translation: CASSLRDTSNYGYTF.

The chain combines TRBV5-1 with TRBJ2-7; 10 bases align to TRBD1. Trimming cost V 5 bases and J 7 bases; bases outside gene matches: 9. This CDR3 is built from 14 residues. CDR1 and CDR2 from the germline V gene are SGHRS and YFSETQ. In DNA form, the CDR3 reads TGCGCCAGCAGTGAGGGGACAGGGGCTACTGAGCAGTACTTC. Translated: CASSEGTGATEQYF.

The chain recombines TRBV11-2 with TRBJ1-1, with TRBD1 identical over 7 bases. Germline-derived CDR1 and CDR2 are SGHAT and FQNNGV. The CDR3 runs 16 residues. The V gene end was trimmed by 8 bases and the J gene end by 5 bases; junction bases not matched to a gene: 17. CDR3 DNA: TGTGCCAGCGGACCTTGGGACAGATCGTGGGGAACTGAAGCTTTCTTT. It encodes CASGPWDRSWGTEAFF.